The next 3 T cell receptor beta chains were all read from a single sample in a study of T cells in Graves' hyperthyroidism and ophthalmopathy. Authors of the study amplified TCR beta CDR3 regions from RNA transcripts. The primer set for the first-round RT-PCR of the TCR CDR3 was HTBI. TCRdb itself ran the multiplex PCR reads through MiXCR, one entry per CDR3 protein. This repertoire shows around 480,000 distinct CDR3 sequences, over 13% found once; its top ten account for around 17%. The sample taken for sequencing was blood. The receptors were gathered from a woman under 30 with Graves' hyperthyroidism.

This sequence joins TRBV19 and TRBJ1-5; 8 nucleotides match TRBD1. The V and J ends lost 7 bases and 1 base, in that order; junction bases with no gene match: 9. Germline lookup yields CDR1 LNHDA and CDR2 SQIVND (reference sequence). The CDR3 contains 16 residues. The CDR3 loop reads CASTRTGSGSNQPQHF. The DNA for the CDR3 is TGTGCCAGTACCCGGACAGGGAGTGGGAGCAATCAGCCCCAGCATTTT.

This clonotype appeared a few times. V and J are TRBV19 and TRBJ1-2, with no clear D. Trimming removed 9 bases from V and 4 bases from J, with 18 bases in between. The CDR3 length is 14 residues. The germline V gene has CDR1 LNHDA and CDR2 SQIVND (reference sequence). CDR3 protein: CASYSTAIRYGYTF. The CDR3 DNA sequence: TGTGCCAGCTACTCGACGGCAATTCGCTATGGCTACACCTTC.

This clonotype was seen ten or more times. J is TRBJ1-1 and V is TRBV25-1; TRBD1 might be the D (5 bases). The V and J ends lost 0 bases and 1 base respectively, with 6 bases between them. In germline, CDR1 is MGHDK, CDR2 SYGVNS. The CDR3 contains 14 residues. As DNA, the CDR3 is TGTGCCAGCAGTGAATACGACAGGAACACTGAAGCTTTCTTT. Amino acids: CASSEYDRNTEAFF.